This T cell receptor beta chain was sequenced during a study of cytomegalovirus exposure and HLA in healthy donors. Germline CDR1 is SGHAT and CDR2 is FQNNGV. The CDR3 contains 18 residues. The trim removed 5 bases at V and 3 bases at J, leaving 15 bases unmatched. This clone appeared a single time. This table comes from immunoSEQ multiplex PCR, and its TCRdb copy is limited to in-frame clones, with some not included. The data contain more than 250,000 clones, about 90% of them singletons. Sequencing was performed on PBMCs. This receptor was obtained from a woman aged 25-40 years in good health and CMV-seronegative. The rearrangement joins TRBV11-2 to TRBJ2-1; 8 bases align to TRBD1. CDR3 sequence (DNA): TGTGCCAGCAGCCCCTGGCCTAGGAGCGACAGGGGCTACAATGAGCAGTTCTTC. It yields the protein CASSPWPRSDRGYNEQFF.